The source of this T cell receptor beta chain is a study of blood T cell repertoires in COVID-19 (dated by TCRdb to the early 2020s). In terms of the full investigation: Collaborator samples came from the United States, Italy and Spain and covered acute and convalescent phases of COVID-19. Subjects who had been exposed to COVID-19, were actively infected with it, or had recovered from it provided the deeply sampled blood TCRbeta repertoires that made up the dataset. The prospective study material was composed of cDNA or gDNA derived from T cells, B-cell-depleted T cells, or PBMCs. Samples were obtained from the ongoing ImmuneRACE study (first 160 participants) and from some 1,300 subjects provided by 6 global collaborators. The repertoires were released in a freely available public database meant as a resource for research on the immune response to SARS-CoV-2. Where HLA class I and class II types were available, the types were taken from metadata supplied by the sample provider, not from assay-based typing. A de-identified subject ID, COVID-19 status, age in years and sex were almost always included in the sample metadata.

As for this clone: It lacks a known antigen. Qualities for individual bases were not recorded, and no much larger clone is one base off.

Overall study results and their limits: How much clinical and demographic metadata was included differed by source and by participant, and the metadata was provided uncurated.

The germline V gene encodes CDR1 LGHNA and CDR2 YSLEER. Counted from cysteine to phenylalanine, this CDR3 has 16 amino acids. The kept DNA is CDR3 alone, 48 bases in frame from the first base. V is trimmed back by 3 bases and J by 4 bases, and the junction contains 10 bases that no gene match accounts for. TCRbeta CDR3 regions were amplified from genomic DNA by means of the immunoSEQ Assay, a bias-controlled multiplex PCR. On the study's bioinformatics: Nucleated cell counts per sample were estimated from amplification of reference gene primers within the assay. To quantify the absolute abundance of each unique TCRbeta CDR3 rearrangement, sequence reads were collapsed and filtered. Productive Simpson clonality was computed per sample as the square root of Simpson's diversity index over productive rearrangements. In its TCRdb copy, this immuneACCESS table keeps in-frame sequences only and misses some clones. Where compared with another copy, unresolved V genes explain less than half of these, and the others have no known cause. The DNA gave D and trimming, while V, J and clone size come from that table. Here the sample has 150,000 to 200,000 clones; 80% to 90% occur a single time. The top ten constitute 1.5% to 2% of the sample.

Samples from volunteer blood donors who had recovered from COVID-19 were contributed by a second Seattle source. Collaborating institutions collected whole blood in K2EDTA tubes following their own protocols. For TCRbeta analysis, collaborators shipped samples as frozen whole blood, isolated PBMCs, or DNA extracted from either of those sample types. This TCR was sampled from a man aged 18 to 29 who had recovered from COVID-19. Input material: peripheral blood. The V gene is TRBV4-3 and the J gene is TRBJ2-3, with 7 bases in between that match TRBD2. In nucleotide form, the sequence is TGCGCCAGCAGCCAGGTCGGAGCGGGATCGGCAGATACGCAGTATTTT. This codes for CASSQVGAGSADTQYF.